This T cell receptor (beta chain) comes out of a study of blood T cells in healthy people across ages. Study information: Template switching caught about one barcoded beta molecule for each two T cells. Study-wide findings and caveats: Unknown donor CMV status possibly confounded expanded clonotype changes.

Turning to this clonotype: Its antigen is unidentified.

Sample-barcoded 5' priming and a J-beta primer mix drove a second PCR of 7 to 11 cycles. TCRdb reprocessed the 5' RACE reads with MiXCR, giving one entry per CDR3 protein. Among about a million distinct CDR3 sequences, 35% to 40% were seen once, and the ten largest hold around 13%. CDR3 length equals 15 residues. V was clipped by 5 bases and J by 0 bases, with 13 bases between them. Per the germline V gene, CDR1 is MNHEY and CDR2 is SVGAGI. Each of the donors had roughly 9.3 milliliters of peripheral blood drawn into EDTA-treated Vacutainer tubes. Per sample, extraction of total RNA gave at least 6 micrograms in every case.

This TCR was recovered from a man aged 18 to 29 in good health. Sequenced: blood. The rearrangement uses TRBV6-5 and TRBJ1-1, with a tentative D call TRBD1 (5 bases). Here the CDR3 DNA reads TGTGCCAGCAGTATGACAGTAATCTTGAACACTGAAGCTTTCTTT. Translated: CASSMTVILNTEAFF.